This passage covers 19 T cell receptor beta chains from one sample sequenced in a study of blood T cell repertoires in COVID-19. Assay used: immunoSEQ multiplex PCR; TCRdb lists only in-frame clones, some missing. Of 40,000 to 50,000 clones listed, approximately 86% are singletons. The specimen was peripheral blood. These receptors all come from a human donor in a cohort sampled during active COVID-19.

The chain is built from TRBV5-1 and TRBJ2-7; tentative D call: TRBD1 (5 bases). The germline gives CDR1 SGHRS, CDR2 YFSETQ. The CDR3 has 12 residues. V gave up 7 bases and J gave up 4 bases, with 12 bases separating them. The CDR3 protein is CASGPTEYEQYF. CDR3 nucleotides: TGCGCCAGCGGTCCGACAGAATACGAGCAGTACTTC.

The chain couples TRBV6-5 to TRBJ1-2; TRBD1 agrees at 8 bases. CDR3 length: 12 residues. Germline V CDR1 and CDR2: MNHEY, SVGAGI. J was trimmed by 8 bases and V by 6 bases; bases with no gene match: 5. CDR3 in DNA: TGTGCCAGCAGGATCGGACAGGGAGGCTACACCTTC. Its protein product is CASRIGQGGYTF.

This sequence joins TRBV7-8 and TRBJ2-7, with 7 bases aligning to TRBD2. CDR3 length: 15 residues. Germline loops: CDR1 SGHVS, CDR2 FQNEAQ. The V segment lost 1 base and the J segment 1 base; nucleotides outside the gene matches: 4. CDR3 nucleotide sequence: TGTGCCAGCAGCTTAGTTGGGGGGGAGTCCTACGAGCAGTACTTC. As protein: CASSLVGGESYEQYF.

This clone qualifies as medium-sized. V gene TRBV7-9 combines with J gene TRBJ2-7; 7 nucleotides align to TRBD2. The V and J ends lost 3 bases and 5 bases, in that order; junction bases with no gene match: 10. Germline V gene sequence: CDR1 SEHNR, CDR2 FQNEAQ (reference sequence). The CDR3 contains 15 residues. CDR3 region: CASSFRGGSFDEQYF. CDR3 coding DNA: TGTGCCAGCAGCTTCCGGGGAGGGTCGTTTGACGAGCAGTACTTC. Combining the CDR3 with reference TRBV7-9 and TRBJ2-7 gives the whole variable domain DTGVSQNPRHKITKRGQNVTFRCDPISEHNRLYWYRQTLGQGPEFLTYFQNEAQLEKSRLLSDRFSAERPKGSFSTLEIQRTEQGDSAMYLCASSFRGGSFDEQYFGPGTRLTVT.

This clone was seen just once. The V gene is TRBV6-6, the J gene TRBJ2-3; tentatively, D is TRBD2 (6 bases). The germline V gene has CDR1 MNHNY and CDR2 SVGAGI (reference sequence). The CDR3 runs to 15 residues. V lost 6 bases and J 3 bases, leaving 16 bases between the germline ends. CDR3 bases: TGTGCCAGCAGGTCTACGGGGGTGGGGACAGATACGCAGTATTTT. It specifies CASRSTGVGTDTQYF.

This sequence joins TRBV7-9 and TRBJ2-5, with 8 bases identical to TRBD2. The CDR3 is 13 amino acids. From germline, CDR1 is SEHNR and CDR2 FQNEAQ (reference sequence). V shed 3 bases, J shed 3 bases, and the junction held 0 bases outside the gene matches. The CDR3 protein is CASSLGLEETQYF. In DNA form, the CDR3 reads TGTGCCAGCAGCTTGGGACTAGAAGAGACCCAGTACTTC.

The rearrangement uses TRBV6-5 and TRBJ1-2, with a tentative D call TRBD1 (6 bases). V was pared by 6 bases and J by 7 bases, with 21 bases between. Germline CDR1 and CDR2: MNHEY and SVGAGI. This CDR3 spans 15 amino acids. CDR3 nucleotides: TGTGCCAGCAGGCCCGGGACATTCGAAACGGTTGGCTACACCTTC. This sequence encodes CASRPGTFETVGYTF.

This clone has only a few counts. This sequence joins TRBV19 and TRBJ1-6, with TRBD1 matching over 11 bases. With V trimmed by 5 bases and J by 5 bases, 11 bases remained unmatched. This CDR3 has 18 amino acids. CDR1 is LNHDA, CDR2 SQIVND, per germline (reference sequence). The CDR3 DNA sequence: TGTGCCAGTAGTGCCTCCGGGACAGGGGGAAGAAATAATTCACCCCTCCACTTT. Its protein is CASSASGTGGRNNSPLHF.

The chain carries TRBV6-2 or TRBV6-3 and TRBJ2-5; D unclear. V lost 6 bases, J lost 7 bases, and 18 bases lay in between. The CDR3 loop spans 14 amino acids. Germline loops: CDR1 MNHEY, CDR2 SVGEGT. This CDR3 reads CASSSPVVYGTQYF. The CDR3, as DNA: TGTGCCAGCAGCTCTCCGGTCGTCTATGGGACCCAGTACTTC.

This clone was found once. CDR3 sequence reads: CASSPDLQTSFTGELFF. The CDR3 nucleotides read TGTGCCAGCTCACCCGACCTACAGACGAGTTTCACCGGGGAGCTGTTTTTT. This sequence joins TRBV18 and TRBJ2-2; D gene ambiguous. Trimming took 3 bases from V and 4 from J, leaving 18 bases between them. The CDR3 spans 17 residues. The V gene's germline CDR1 is KGHSH and CDR2 LQKENI.

The V call is TRBV3-1 (or the pseudogene TRBV3-2), the J call TRBJ2-3, with D possibly TRBD1 on 6 matching bases. The CDR3 sequence is 15 residues long. Looked up from germline, CDR1 is LGHDT and CDR2 is YNNKEL (reference sequence). With 4 bases removed from V and 2 bases from J, the gap between germline ends came to 13 bases. The CDR3 is CASSPTGIITDTQYF. The CDR3 nucleotides read TGTGCCAGCAGCCCGACAGGCATAATCACAGATACGCAGTATTTT.

The rearrangement links TRBV10-3 to TRBJ1-1, with D unresolved. Trimming stripped 6 bases from V and 1 base from J, with 9 bases between. The CDR3 loop spans 13 amino acids. Germline lookup yields CDR1 ENHRY and CDR2 SYGVKD. The CDR3 nucleotides read TGTGCCATCAGAGCCCTAACGAACACTGAAGCTTTCTTT. This codes for CAIRALTNTEAFF.

The chain is built from TRBV4-3 and TRBJ2-7; 10 bases agree with TRBD1. Germline V gives CDR1 LGHNA, CDR2 YSLEER. CDR3 length: 15 residues. Trimming removed 1 base from V and 7 bases from J; junction bases left unmatched: 7. The CDR3: CASSQATGGGREQYF. In DNA form, the CDR3 reads TGCGCCAGCAGCCAAGCGACAGGGGGCGGGCGGGAGCAGTACTTC.

The chain joins TRBV14 to TRBJ1-4; D possibly corresponds to TRBD1 (5 bases). CDR1 SGHDN and CDR2 FVKESK come from the germline V gene. With 4 bases removed from V and 7 bases from J, the gap between germline ends came to 13 bases. The CDR3 is 14 amino acids. The CDR3 protein is CASSPTNGGEKLFF. The CDR3 nucleotides are TGTGCCAGCAGCCCGACGAACGGGGGTGAAAAACTGTTTTTT. Variable domain in full (rest from reference TRBV14 and TRBJ1-4): EAGVTQFPSHSVIEKGQTVTLRCDPISGHDNLYWYRRVMGKEIKFLLHFVKESKQDESGMPNNRFLAERTGGTYSTLKVQPAELEDSGVYFCASSPTNGGEKLFFGSGTQLSVL.

This chain links TRBV27 with TRBJ1-1, with D perhaps matching TRBD1 (6 bases). V was cut by 4 bases and J by 2 bases, with 20 bases left in between. The CDR3 totals 17 residues. Looked up from germline, CDR1 is MNHEY and CDR2 is SMNVEV (reference sequence). CDR3 sequence reads: CASSWGPAATSNTEAFF. CDR3 sequence (DNA): TGTGCCAGCAGTTGGGGGCCAGCAGCCACCTCTAACACTGAAGCTTTCTTT.

The chain combines TRBV6-2 or TRBV6-3 with TRBJ2-7; 7 bases match TRBD1. This CDR3 contains 14 residues. CDR1 is MNHEY, CDR2 SVGEGT, per germline. Trimming took 6 bases from V and 3 from J; bases not matched to a gene: 8. The CDR3 loop reads CASSPGTVFYEQYF. DNA of the CDR3: TGTGCCAGCAGCCCCGGGACAGTATTCTACGAGCAGTACTTC.

The V and J genes are TRBV30 and TRBJ2-7; possible D gene TRBD2, 5 bases. V shed 8 bases and J shed 3 bases, with 17 bases lying between them. CDR3 length: 13 residues. Germline values: CDR1 GTSNPN, CDR2 SVGIG (reference sequence). The CDR3 protein is CAGEQDGLYEQYF. DNA for the CDR3: TGTGCCGGGGAGCAGGACGGACTCTACGAGCAGTACTTC.

The chain joins TRBV4-3 to TRBJ1-4, with 9 positions matching TRBD1. J was trimmed by 7 bases and V by 1 base; bases with no gene match: 4. The CDR3 is made up of 15 amino acids. Germline-derived CDR1 and CDR2 are LGHNA and YSLEER. The CDR3 nucleotides are TGCGCCAGCAGCCAAGGGGACAGGGCAGGTGAAAAACTGTTTTTT. It specifies CASSQGDRAGEKLFF.

This chain joins TRBV5-8 and TRBJ2-5, with D perhaps matching TRBD2 (6 bases). Trimming left V 2 bases short and J 6 bases short, with 14 bases between. Germline lookup yields CDR1 SGHTS and CDR2 YDEGEE. The CDR3 totals 14 residues. The CDR3 loop reads CASSLTGVMQTQYF. The CDR3 bases are TGTGCCAGCAGCTTAACGGGGGTGATGCAGACCCAGTACTTC.